What follows is one T cell receptor beta chain and its context. Its antigen is currently unknown. PCR amplification relied on 60 Vbeta primers (plus 13 Jbeta primers). This table comes from immunoSEQ multiplex PCR, and its TCRdb copy is limited to in-frame clones, with some not included. The sample yields approximately 38,000 clones, of which the top ten take up approximately 1.5%. This sample is part of a study of cytomegalovirus exposure and HLA in healthy donors. Findings and caveats of the study: Relative to equally common others, HLA-associated TCR beta chains showed greater clonal expansion in a later analysis. Previous analysis showed most TCR beta V segments were productive about 87% or about 30% of the time. Across all donors, roughly uniform sequencing depth was an assumption of the presence/absence analyses. The study had only CMV serostatus as immune exposure information.

Sequenced: PBMCs. The receptor was derived from a young man in good health and CMV-seronegative.

DNA for the CDR3: TGTGCCAGCAGCTTCGGACAGTACAATGAGCAGTTCTTC. Amino acids: CASSFGQYNEQFF. V usage is TRBV7-7 and J usage is TRBJ2-1; TRBD1 is a possible D gene (6 bases). This CDR3 is built from 13 residues. V was trimmed by 3 bases and J by 4 bases, leaving 7 bases between them. Germline V gene data show CDR1 as SSHAT and CDR2 as FNYEAQ (reference sequence).